These 9 T cell receptor beta chains were all obtained from the same sample, sequenced in a study of beta chain features in type 1 diabetes. General observations from the study: All four CD4+ subsets of Type 1 diabetes patients contained TCRB CDR3s that were moderately but significantly shorter.

No antigens are known for them. Expressed TCRB transcripts got sequenced, as all isolated RNA was reverse transcribed. The assay was immunoSEQ multiplex PCR, and TCRdb's table has in-frame clones only and misses some. This sample has roughly 250,000 clones, with just over 20% found just once. The sequencing input was naive CD4+ T cells from blood. The receptors were sampled from a woman aged 40 to 49 with type 1 diabetes.

This clone was observed a few times. The chain is built from TRBV29-1 and TRBJ2-1, with 8 bases identical to TRBD2. The CDR3 is made up of 14 amino acids. Germline V gene lookup returns CDR1 SQVTM and CDR2 ANQGSEA. The trim removed 4 bases at V and 9 bases at J, leaving 11 bases unmatched. CDR3 bases: TGCAGCGTTGTCCCCGGGACTAGTGCATTTGAGCAGTTCTTC. Encoded protein: CSVVPGTSAFEQFF.

The gene calls are TRBV7-9 and TRBJ1-3, with TRBD1 matching over 11 bases. This CDR3 comprises 15 residues. Losses at the gene ends were 5 bases for V and 7 bases for J; bases not matched to a gene: 7. Germline assignment: CDR1 SEHNR and CDR2 FQNEAQ (reference sequence). The CDR3 DNA reads as TGTGCCAGCAGCATTTGGACAGGGGGCAAGAACACCATATATTTT. Amino acid sequence: CASSIWTGGKNTIYF.

The CDR3 nucleotides read TGTGCCAGTAGTACCCGACAGTTGAACACTGAAGCTTTCTTT. It is translated as CASSTRQLNTEAFF. The V gene is TRBV19, the J gene TRBJ1-1; tentative D call: TRBD1 (5 bases). Germline CDR1 is LNHDA and CDR2 is SQIVND (reference sequence). CDR3 length equals 14 residues. Trimming cost V 4 bases and J 0 bases, with 9 bases left between them. The full variable domain, rest sourced from reference TRBV19 and TRBJ1-1, is DGGITQSPKYLFRKEGQNVTLSCEQNLNHDAMYWYRQDPGQGLRLIYYSQIVNDFQKGDIAEGYSVSREKKESFPLTVTSAQKNPTAFYLCASSTRQLNTEAFFGQGTRLTVV.

This clone was seen only a few times. Here the CDR3 DNA reads TGTGCCAGTACCCCCAGGGGGACTGGCAATCAGCCCCAGCATTTT. It encodes CASTPRGTGNQPQHF. V usage is TRBV19 and J usage is TRBJ1-5; TRBD1 aligns across 7 bases. Germline CDR1 is LNHDA and CDR2 is SQIVND (reference sequence). V lost 7 bases, J lost 2 bases, and 8 bases stayed unmatched. The CDR3 is 15 amino acids.

The V gene is TRBV19, the J gene TRBJ1-1; 8 bases are shared with TRBD1. CDR3 size: 19 residues. Trimming took 0 bases from V and 5 from J; bases not matched to a gene: 17. CDR1 LNHDA and CDR2 SQIVND come from the germline V gene (reference sequence). In DNA form, the CDR3 reads TGTGCCAGTAGTATAGAGGCCCGACGGACAGGGCGGTACGGAACTGAAGCTTTCTTT. Encoded protein: CASSIEARRTGRYGTEAFF.

This clone showed up just a few times. The V call is TRBV30, the J call TRBJ2-5, with D uncertain. V lost 1 base and J 1 base, leaving 7 bases between the germline ends. The CDR3 is made up of 13 amino acids. The germline V gene has CDR1 GTSNPN and CDR2 SVGIG (reference sequence). The CDR3 sequence: CAWSGNSQETQYF. The CDR3, as DNA: TGTGCCTGGAGTGGAAACAGCCAAGAGACCCAGTACTTC.

This chain uses TRBV28 with TRBJ2-5; TRBD2 aligns across 7 bases. The V segment lost 2 bases and the J segment 3 bases; nucleotides outside the gene matches: 6. Germline V gene lookup returns CDR1 MDHEN and CDR2 SYDVKM. The CDR3 has 15 amino acids. The CDR3 DNA reads TGTGCCAGCAGTTTAAGGGGAGGGTCGGAAGAGACCCAGTACTTC. This codes for CASSLRGGSEETQYF.

A few counts support this clone. J is TRBJ2-1 and V is TRBV2; 7 bases match TRBD1. Looked up from germline, CDR1 is SNHLY and CDR2 is FYNNEI. The CDR3 loop spans 12 amino acids. V shed 8 bases, J shed 5 bases, and the junction held 3 bases outside the gene matches. CDR3 in DNA: TGTGCCAGCCTGGGACAGAACAATGAGCAGTTCTTC. Amino acids: CASLGQNNEQFF.

The chain recombines TRBV30 with TRBJ1-2; TRBD1 matches 7 bases. From germline, CDR1 is GTSNPN and CDR2 SVGIG (reference sequence). V dropped 0 bases and J dropped 1; count of bases not matched to a gene: 17. The CDR3 is 19 amino acids. The CDR3 spells CAWSVRGDSHQAYNYGYTF. In nucleotides, the CDR3 is TGTGCCTGGAGTGTACGAGGGGACAGTCATCAGGCTTATAACTATGGCTACACCTTC.